The sequence of this T cell receptor beta chain was determined in a study of control samples from healthy donors and cancer patients. Only one count was recorded for this clone. Libraries were prepared by immunoSEQ multiplex PCR; TCRdb keeps only in-frame clonotypes and omits some of them. Found here are 150,000 or so clones, just under 95% of them singletons; the top ten hold 4.5% to 7%. The CDR3 runs 16 residues. The V and J ends lost 2 bases and 3 bases, in that order; junction bases with no gene match: 6. Germline V CDR1 and CDR2: MDHEN, SYDVKM. The source material was blood. The sequence came from a young man in good health. V gene TRBV28 combines with J gene TRBJ2-3; 9 nucleotides align to TRBD2. The CDR3 reads CASSLRPAGGTDTQYF. CDR3 in DNA: TGTGCCAGCAGTTTACGGCCGGCGGGGGGGACAGATACGCAGTATTTT.